This TCR beta chain was profiled in a study of blood T cell repertoires in COVID-19. Clones were sequenced by immunoSEQ multiplex PCR, and TCRdb holds only the in-frame ones, with some missing. The repertoire holds tens of thousands of clones, with roughly nine tenths as singletons. This CDR3 is 16 amino acids long. Germline values: CDR1 LGHNA, CDR2 YSLEER. The V segment lost 0 bases and the J segment 5 bases; nucleotides outside the gene matches: 7. The receptor was derived from a man in his fifties or sixties with active COVID-19. The chain uses TRBV4-3 and TRBJ2-1, with TRBD1 identical over 7 bases. The sequenced sample consisted of peripheral blood. In DNA, the CDR3 is TGCGCCAGCAGCCAAGATAGGGGGCAGATCGACAATGAGCAGTTCTTC. This translates into CASSQDRGQIDNEQFF.